The subject of this entry is one TCR beta chain. Its antigen is unidentified. This sample is part of a study of CD8+ T cells in alopecia areata. Study observations and caveats: Higher clonality and more expanded CD8+ clones appeared in lesional than normal scalp.

Reverse transcription of extracted RNA yielded cDNA, which provided the sequencing template. Measured with immunoSEQ multiplex PCR; TCRdb has only the in-frame clones, and not every one. Of 110,000 to 150,000 clones listed, about 60% are singletons. V gave up 1 base and J gave up 1 base, with 11 bases separating them. Germline assignment: CDR1 SGHTA and CDR2 FQGNSA. This CDR3 region has 15 residues. This sequence originates from a human donor with alopecia areata. The rearrangement joins TRBV7-2 to TRBJ2-7, with D maybe TRBD2 (6 bases). The source material was CD4+ T cells sorted from blood, sampled at week 0. The CDR3 spells CASSLESGLSYEQYF. The CDR3 DNA reads as TGTGCCAGCAGCTTAGAATCGGGACTGTCCTACGAGCAGTACTTC. The full variable domain, its missing parts supplied by reference TRBV7-2 and TRBJ2-7, is GAGVSQSPSNKVTEKGKDVELRCDPISGHTALYWYRQSLGQGLEFLIYFQGNSAPDKSGLPSDRFSAERTGGSVSTLTIQRTQQEDSAVYLCASSLESGLSYEQYFGPGTRLTVT.